These T cell receptor beta chains were read from a single sample in a study. TCRdb re-analysed the 5' RACE reads in MiXCR, keeping a single row per CDR3 protein. The repertoire holds tens of thousands of distinct CDR3 sequences, with approximately 27% as singletons. The sequenced material came from naive CD4+ T cells sorted from a lymph node. The source of these receptors is a female donor with breast cancer. Each CDR3 is given with its conserved first and last residue. A D gene is named only where the DNA matches it firmly. Only part of the rows carry a size: once, few, many, or a class if the clone is expanded.

abundance,v_gene,j_gene,d_gene,CDR3nt,CDR3aa
few,TRBV5-1,TRBJ1-6,.,TGCGCCAGCAGGCCCGGGACCGCTCGATCACCCCTCCACTTT,CASRPGTARSPLHF
many,TRBV10-3,TRBJ1-1,TRBD1,TGTGCCATCAGTGAGCTGGACAGGGTGAACACTGAAGCTTTCTTT,CAISELDRVNTEAFF
.,TRBV3-1,TRBJ2-3,TRBD2,TGTGCCAGCAGCCGGCTAGCGGGAGCGGCAGATACGCAGTATTTT,CASSRLAGAADTQYF
many,TRBV5-1,TRBJ2-7,.,TGCGCCAGCAGCTTTGGTGATTTGGGCGGATACGAGCAGTACTTC,CASSFGDLGGYEQYF
.,TRBV29-1,TRBJ2-5,TRBD1,TGCAGCGTCTCCAGGGGGACAGCCCAAGAGACCCAGTACTTC,CSVSRGTAQETQYF
many,TRBV6-2/TRBV6-3,TRBJ2-7,TRBD2,TGTGCCAGCAGTTTTCCCTTACGACTAGCGGGTGGCTCCTACGAGCAGTACTTC,CASSFPLRLAGGSYEQYF
few,TRBV20-1,TRBJ1-1,.,TGCAGTGCTAGAGAGCCTAACACTGAAGCTTTCTTT,CSAREPNTEAFF
.,TRBV4-1,TRBJ1-6,TRBD1,TGCGCCAGCAGCCAAGTCGGGAAGGACAGGGGTGATTCACCCCTCCACTTT,CASSQVGKDRGDSPLHF
.,TRBV4-1,TRBJ2-7,TRBD2,TGCGCCAGCAGCCCCCGGGAGGCAAGCTCCTACGAGCAGTACTTC,CASSPREASSYEQYF
many,TRBV4-1,TRBJ2-5,.,TGCGCCAGCAGCCTACATCGCGGGGGCGTTGGGAAGACCCAGTACTTC,CASSLHRGGVGKTQYF
few,TRBV6-5,TRBJ1-1,.,TGTGCCAGCAGTTACCCGGACGGCTACACTGAAGCTTTCTTT,CASSYPDGYTEAFF
.,TRBV10-3,TRBJ1-5,.,TGTGCCATCAGTGAGGCTGGTAGCAGTCAGCCCCAGCATTTT,CAISEAGSSQPQHF
.,TRBV10-1,TRBJ2-3,.,TGCGCCAGCAGTGAATCGTCCGGGAGCGAGGAAAGGGATACGCAGTATTTT,CASSESSGSEERDTQYF
.,TRBV20-1,TRBJ1-5,.,TGCAGTGCCACCCCTTTAGTCAGCCAGGATCAGCCCCAGCATTTT,CSATPLVSQDQPQHF
.,TRBV12-3/TRBV12-4,TRBJ1-5,.,TGTGCCAGCAGTCTCGAGAACAGAAGAAATCAGCCCCAGCATTTT,CASSLENRRNQPQHF
.,TRBV7-2,TRBJ2-3,TRBD2,TGTGCCAGCAGCCCGTGGACTAGCGACACAGATACGCAGTATTTT,CASSPWTSDTDTQYF
few,TRBV9,TRBJ2-5,.,TGTGCCAGCAGCGTAGGACTGTACCAAGAGACCCAGTACTTC,CASSVGLYQETQYF
few,TRBV18,TRBJ1-4,.,TGTGCCAGCTCGCCCCGAGGGGGTGGCAATGAAAAACTGTTTTTT,CASSPRGGGNEKLFF
.,TRBV5-1,TRBJ2-1,.,TGCGCCAGCAGCCGCGACGCAAGCTACAATGAGCAGTTCTTC,CASSRDASYNEQFF
few,TRBV10-1,TRBJ1-4,TRBD1,TGCGCCAGCGGGGGGACAGATGAAAAACTGTTTTTT,CASGGTDEKLFF
few,TRBV10-2,TRBJ2-2,.,TGCGCCAGCAGTGACAGCAGGGACACCGGGGAGCTGTTTTTT,CASSDSRDTGELFF
many,TRBV4-1,TRBJ1-5,TRBD1,TGCGCCAGCAGCCCGAGAGAACAGGGGGCCAGCAATCAGCCCCAGCATTTT,CASSPREQGASNQPQHF
.,TRBV7-9,TRBJ2-1,TRBD2,TGTGCCAGCAGCTTATCACTAGCGGGAGCCTACAATGAGCAGTTCTTC,CASSLSLAGAYNEQFF
.,TRBV2,TRBJ1-1,.,TGTGCCAGCATGGATAATGGGAAAACTGAAGCTTTCTTT,CASMDNGKTEAFF
few,TRBV4-2,TRBJ2-7,TRBD2,TGTGCCAGCAGCCAAGATCAACTAGCGGGAGGGTACGAGCAGTACTTC,CASSQDQLAGGYEQYF
medium-sized,TRBV11-1,TRBJ2-7,TRBD2,TGTGCCAGCAGCCTCGGACTAGCGGACGAGCAGTACTTC,CASSLGLADEQYF
few,TRBV4-1,TRBJ1-1,.,TGCGCCAGCAGCCAAGGCTATCGGAACACTGAAGCTTTCTTT,CASSQGYRNTEAFF
.,TRBV11-2,TRBJ2-7,TRBD1,TGTGCCAGCAGCTTCCCAGGGGGCTTCAACGAGCAGTACTTC,CASSFPGGFNEQYF
.,TRBV3-1,TRBJ2-3,TRBD2,TGTGCCAGCAGCCCTCCTAGAAGCGGGGAACACACAGATACGCAGTATTTT,CASSPPRSGEHTDTQYF
few,TRBV7-8,TRBJ2-3,TRBD2,TGTGCCAGCAGCTTATCAGTTCTAGCGGGAGGGCTCTATAGCACAGATACGCAGTATTTT,CASSLSVLAGGLYSTDTQYF
few,TRBV4-1,TRBJ1-6,.,TGCGCCAGCAGCCAGACGGAAGCTAGCGCACCCCTCCACTTT,CASSQTEASAPLHF
.,TRBV7-9,TRBJ2-1,.,TGTGCCAGCAGCTCCCCTCCGGGTAGCGGTTCCTACAATGAGCAGTTCTTC,CASSSPPGSGSYNEQFF
.,TRBV14,TRBJ2-3,TRBD1,TGTGCCAGCAGCCATCCTAAATACACAGGGGCAGATACGCAGTATTTT,CASSHPKYTGADTQYF
.,TRBV18,TRBJ2-1,.,TGTGCCAGCTCACCACCGCGGGACACCAACAATGAGCAGTTCTTC,CASSPPRDTNNEQFF
few,TRBV5-1,TRBJ1-5,TRBD1,TGCGCCAGCAGCCCTGGGACAGCGAATCAGCCCCAGCATTTT,CASSPGTANQPQHF
few,TRBV20-1,TRBJ1-2,.,TGCAGTGCTAGAGATAACGACAGGCAGTATGGCTACACCTTC,CSARDNDRQYGYTF
many,TRBV12-3/TRBV12-4,TRBJ1-1,TRBD1,TGTGCCAGCAGTTTAGGGAGGACAGGGGCGCGGACTTTCTTT,CASSLGRTGARTFF
.,TRBV10-3,TRBJ1-1,TRBD1,TGTGGCGTCGACAACAGGGGGCGTGGAACTGAAGCTTTCTTT,CGVDNRGRGTEAFF
.,TRBV6-2/TRBV6-3,TRBJ2-7,TRBD1,TGTACCAGCAGTTACGGACAGGCCTCCTACGAGCAGTACTTC,CTSSYGQASYEQYF
.,TRBV28,TRBJ2-1,.,TGTGCCAGCAGTTTAGGGAACAATGAGCAGTTCTTC,CASSLGNNEQFF
few,TRBV5-6,TRBJ1-1,.,TGTGCCAGCAGCTTGGTCACCAGTATGAACACTGAAGCTTTCTTT,CASSLVTSMNTEAFF
few,TRBV20-1,TRBJ2-7,.,TGCAGTGCTACCTCTCCCGGGACCGGGGCGATCTACGAGCAGTACTTC,CSATSPGTGAIYEQYF
.,TRBV5-1,TRBJ2-1,.,TGCGCCAGCAGCTTGCGTTATGGGGGGCAAGGTTCGTTCTTC,CASSLRYGGQGSFF
few,TRBV5-1,TRBJ2-5,.,TGCGCCAGCAGCCTTGACCAAGAGACCCAGTACTTC,CASSLDQETQYF
many,TRBV15,TRBJ1-6,.,TGTGCCACCAGCACCGAGGGTAGGGGTGTTTCACCCCTCCACTTT,CATSTEGRGVSPLHF
.,TRBV20-1,TRBJ2-3,TRBD2,TGCAGTGCTAGTAGGACTAGCGGGATAGGGAGCACAGATACGCAGTATTTT,CSASRTSGIGSTDTQYF
few,TRBV7-2,TRBJ2-1,TRBD1,TGTGCCAGCAGCATGCCGGGACAGGGGGTGTATGAGCAGTTCTTC,CASSMPGQGVYEQFF
.,TRBV28,TRBJ1-4,TRBD1,TGTGCCAGCAGACTCGGGACAGCAACTAATGAAAAACTGTTTTTT,CASRLGTATNEKLFF
few,TRBV7-9,TRBJ2-3,.,TGTGCCAGCAGGGGGGACGCCCGCACAGATACGCGGTATTTT,CASRGDARTDTRYF